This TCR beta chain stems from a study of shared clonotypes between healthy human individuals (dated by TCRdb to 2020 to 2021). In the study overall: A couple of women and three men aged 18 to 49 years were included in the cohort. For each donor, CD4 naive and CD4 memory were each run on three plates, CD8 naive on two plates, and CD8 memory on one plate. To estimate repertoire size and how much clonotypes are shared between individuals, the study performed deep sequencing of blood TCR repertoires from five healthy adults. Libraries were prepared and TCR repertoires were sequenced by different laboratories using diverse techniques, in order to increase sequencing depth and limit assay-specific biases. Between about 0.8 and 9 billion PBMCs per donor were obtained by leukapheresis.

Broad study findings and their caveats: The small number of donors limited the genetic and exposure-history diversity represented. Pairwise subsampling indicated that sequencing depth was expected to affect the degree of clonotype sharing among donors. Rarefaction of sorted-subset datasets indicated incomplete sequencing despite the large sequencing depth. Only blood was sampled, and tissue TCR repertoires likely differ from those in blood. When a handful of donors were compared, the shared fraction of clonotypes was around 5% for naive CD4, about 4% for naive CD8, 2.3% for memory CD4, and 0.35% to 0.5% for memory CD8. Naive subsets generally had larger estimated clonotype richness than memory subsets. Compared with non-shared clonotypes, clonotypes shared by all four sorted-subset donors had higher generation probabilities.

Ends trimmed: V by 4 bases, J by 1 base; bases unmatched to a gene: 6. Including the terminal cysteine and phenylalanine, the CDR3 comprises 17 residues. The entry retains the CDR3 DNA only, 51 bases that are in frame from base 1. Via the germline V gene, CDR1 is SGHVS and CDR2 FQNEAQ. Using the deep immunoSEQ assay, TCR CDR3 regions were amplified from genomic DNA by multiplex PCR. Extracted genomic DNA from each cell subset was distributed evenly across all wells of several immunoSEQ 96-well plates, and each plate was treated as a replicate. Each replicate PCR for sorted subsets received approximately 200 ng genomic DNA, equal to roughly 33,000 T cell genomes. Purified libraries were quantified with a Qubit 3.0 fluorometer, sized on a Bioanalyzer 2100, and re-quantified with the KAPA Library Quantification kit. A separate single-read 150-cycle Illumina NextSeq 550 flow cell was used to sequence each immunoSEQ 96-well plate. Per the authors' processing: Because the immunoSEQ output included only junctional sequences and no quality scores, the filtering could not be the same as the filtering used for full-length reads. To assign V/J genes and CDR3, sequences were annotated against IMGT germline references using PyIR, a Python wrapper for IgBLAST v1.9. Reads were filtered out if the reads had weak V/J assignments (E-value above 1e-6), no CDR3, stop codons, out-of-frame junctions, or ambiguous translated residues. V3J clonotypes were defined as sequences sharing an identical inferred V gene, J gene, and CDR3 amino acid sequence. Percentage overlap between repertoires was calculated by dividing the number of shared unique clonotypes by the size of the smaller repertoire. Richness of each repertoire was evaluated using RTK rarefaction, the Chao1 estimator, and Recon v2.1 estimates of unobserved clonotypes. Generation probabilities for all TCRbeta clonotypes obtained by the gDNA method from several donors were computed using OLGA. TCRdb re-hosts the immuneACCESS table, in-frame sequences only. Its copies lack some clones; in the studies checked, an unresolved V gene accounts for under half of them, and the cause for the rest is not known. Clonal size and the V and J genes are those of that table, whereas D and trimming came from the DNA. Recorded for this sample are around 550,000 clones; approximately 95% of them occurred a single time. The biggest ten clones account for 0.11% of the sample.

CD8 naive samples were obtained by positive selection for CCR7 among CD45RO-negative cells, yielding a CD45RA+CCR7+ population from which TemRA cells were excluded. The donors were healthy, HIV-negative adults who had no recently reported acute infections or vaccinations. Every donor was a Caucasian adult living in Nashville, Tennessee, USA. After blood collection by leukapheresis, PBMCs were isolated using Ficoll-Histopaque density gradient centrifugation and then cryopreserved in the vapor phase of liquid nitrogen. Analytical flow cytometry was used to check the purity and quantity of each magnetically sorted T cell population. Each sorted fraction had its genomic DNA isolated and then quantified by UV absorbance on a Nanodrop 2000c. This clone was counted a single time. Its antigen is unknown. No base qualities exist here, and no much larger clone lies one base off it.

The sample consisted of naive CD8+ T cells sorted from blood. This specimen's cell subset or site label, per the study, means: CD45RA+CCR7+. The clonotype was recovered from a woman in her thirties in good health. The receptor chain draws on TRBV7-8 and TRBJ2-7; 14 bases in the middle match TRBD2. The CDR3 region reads CASSSGLAGEESYEQYF. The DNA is TGTGCCAGCAGCTCGGGACTAGCGGGAGAAGAATCCTACGAGCAGTACTTC.